This entry lists 21 T cell receptor beta chains sequenced from one sample in a study of CD8 T cells in Susac syndrome. RNA totalling roughly 0.45 to 1 ug underwent reverse transcription with random hexamers. A single record per CDR3 protein comes from TCRdb applying MiXCR to the immunoSEQ multiplex PCR reads. The data hold just under 150,000 distinct CDR3 sequences, with roughly 95% observed a single time. The sequencing input was CD4+ T cells from PBMCs. Receptors were obtained from a human donor in good health.

The chain couples TRBV5-1 to TRBJ2-2; D gene uncertain. The ends were cut back, 3 bases at V and 8 bases at J, with 8 bases in the middle. There are 12 residues in the CDR3. Per germline, CDR1 SGHRS and CDR2 YFSETQ. CDR3 nucleotides: TGCGCCAGCAGCTCTTTTACGGGGGAGCTGTTTTTT. This sequence encodes CASSSFTGELFF.

The J gene is TRBJ1-2, the V gene TRBV27; 7 bases match TRBD1. V dropped 5 bases and J dropped 6; count of bases not matched to a gene: 6. This CDR3 spans 13 amino acids. Germline V gene lookup returns CDR1 MNHEY and CDR2 SMNVEV (reference sequence). The CDR3 loop is CASSPRTGHGYTF. DNA of the CDR3: TGTGCCAGCAGTCCAAGGACAGGTCATGGCTACACCTTC.

The rearrangement uses TRBV6-1 and TRBJ2-1, with 10 nucleotides matching TRBD2. Germline V gives CDR1 MNHNS, CDR2 SASEGT. The CDR3 spans 18 residues. Trimming removed 6 bases from V and 8 bases from J; junction bases left unmatched: 19. The CDR3 sequence: CASRRGSGRARERYEQFF. For the CDR3, the DNA is TGTGCCAGCAGGAGAGGGAGCGGGAGGGCACGCGAAAGATATGAGCAGTTCTTC.

The V call is TRBV7-9, the J call TRBJ1-4; D perhaps matches TRBD1 (5 bases). Germline V gene sequence: CDR1 SEHNR, CDR2 FQNEAQ (reference sequence). The CDR3 has 16 amino acids. V lost 5 bases and J 4 bases, leaving 17 bases between the germline ends. The chain's CDR3 is CASSQRGVGGNEKLFF. CDR3 in DNA: TGTGCCAGCAGCCAACGGGGAGTTGGGGGTAATGAAAAACTGTTTTTT.

V usage is TRBV6-2 or TRBV6-3 and J usage is TRBJ2-2; TRBD1 matches at 11 bases. There are 17 residues in the CDR3. With 8 bases clipped from V and 0 bases from J, the junction kept 8 bases outside the gene matches. Germline V gene lookup returns CDR1 MNHEY and CDR2 SVGEGT. The CDR3 DNA sequence: TGTGCCAGCGTAATTAGGGGACAGGGGGCGAACACCGGGGAGCTGTTTTTT. This sequence encodes CASVIRGQGANTGELFF.

V is TRBV24-1 and J is TRBJ2-5; D perhaps matches TRBD1 (7 bases). V was clipped by 2 bases and J by 4 bases, with 13 bases between them. Per the germline V gene, CDR1 is KGHDR and CDR2 is SFDVKD. The CDR3 has 15 amino acids. CDR3 coding DNA: TGTGCCACCAGTGATTCCCGACAGGGAGGAGAGACCCAGTACTTC. Encoded protein: CATSDSRQGGETQYF.

V usage is TRBV4-2 and J usage is TRBJ2-7; D is perhaps TRBD2 (5 bases). The CDR3 contains 16 residues. Germline V gene sequence: CDR1 LGHNA, CDR2 YNFKEQ. Deletions cut 0 bases from V and 0 bases from J, with 12 bases between. The chain's CDR3 is CASSQEGSANSYEQYF. CDR3 nucleotides: TGTGCCAGCAGCCAAGAGGGTAGCGCAAACTCCTACGAGCAGTACTTC.

The chain is built from TRBV28 and TRBJ2-7; 10 bases match TRBD2. The germline gives CDR1 MDHEN, CDR2 SYDVKM. The ends lost 1 base at V and 4 bases at J; junction bases unmatched: 10. This CDR3 has 17 residues. CDR3 sequence (DNA): TGTGCCAGCAGTTTATTAAATCTAAGCGGGAGGGGGTACGAGCAGTACTTC. Encoded protein: CASSLLNLSGRGYEQYF.

The V call is TRBV12-3 or TRBV12-4, the J call TRBJ1-1; D is possibly TRBD1 (6 bases). V lost 3 bases, J lost 11 bases, and 10 bases lay in between. The CDR3 length is 11 residues. CDR3 protein: CASSFRGRAFF. DNA of the CDR3: TGTGCCAGCAGTTTTCGGGGGCGCGCTTTCTTT.

The chain joins TRBV30 to TRBJ2-1; 7 nucleotides line up with TRBD2. J lost 1 base, V lost 3 bases, and 6 bases had no gene match. The CDR3 sequence is 15 residues long. Germline CDR1 reads GTSNPN; CDR2 reads SVGIG (reference sequence). The CDR3 protein is CAWRRGRTSYNEQFF. The CDR3 region has the DNA TGTGCCTGGAGGCGCGGGAGAACTTCCTACAATGAGCAGTTCTTC.

The genes are TRBV2 and TRBJ1-2; the D gene is possibly TRBD1 (5 bases). This CDR3 region has 14 residues. CDR1 is SNHLY and CDR2 is FYNNEI in the germline V gene. V lost 5 bases, J lost 3 bases, and 13 bases lay in between. Here the CDR3 reads CASSRVGQDYGYTF. The CDR3 region has the DNA TGTGCCAGCAGTCGAGTGGGGCAAGACTATGGCTACACCTTC.

The CDR3 loop is CSALGASVNNEQFF. The CDR3 DNA sequence: TGCAGCGCCTTAGGGGCTAGCGTGAACAATGAGCAGTTCTTC. The chain employs TRBV29-1 and TRBJ2-1; weak D call: TRBD2 (6 bases). Trimming cost V 7 bases and J 5 bases, with 18 bases left between them. CDR3 length: 14 residues. From germline, CDR1 is SQVTM and CDR2 ANQGSEA.

This chain uses TRBV5-1 with TRBJ2-7; no reliable D call. Germline CDR1 is SGHRS and CDR2 is YFSETQ. The CDR3 totals 12 residues. Trimming shortened V by 2 bases and J by 7 bases, and 10 bases separated the two germline ends. The CDR3 loop is CASSLITGEQYF. DNA for the CDR3: TGCGCCAGCAGCTTAATTACTGGGGAGCAGTACTTC.

The gene calls are TRBV7-3 and TRBJ1-1; 7 bases agree with TRBD1. Unmatched junction bases numbered 4, after V lost 5 bases and J lost 4 bases. CDR1 is SGHTA, CDR2 FQGTGA, per germline. The CDR3 covers 13 residues. CDR3 sequence: CASSPTGSTEAFF. The CDR3 DNA reads TGTGCCAGCAGCCCGACAGGGTCCACTGAAGCTTTCTTT.

The gene calls are TRBV27 and TRBJ2-1, with D uncertain. Trimming took off 3 bases at V and 1 base at J, with 13 bases between the two ends. The CDR3 has 16 amino acids. Germline CDR1 is MNHEY and CDR2 is SMNVEV (reference sequence). The CDR3 here is CASSLGWGRSYNEQFF. CDR3 in DNA: TGTGCCAGCAGTTTGGGTTGGGGAAGGTCCTACAATGAGCAGTTCTTC.

The V gene is TRBV19, the J gene TRBJ2-3; the match to TRBD2 covers 9 bases. This CDR3 contains 21 residues. Trimming cost V 0 bases and J 2 bases; bases outside gene matches: 18. Germline CDR1 reads LNHDA; CDR2 reads SQIVND (reference sequence). CDR3 DNA sequence: TGTGCCAGTAGTATAGATCGGGGTAGCGGGAGCCTACATGCACACACAGATACGCAGTATTTT. Protein sequence: CASSIDRGSGSLHAHTDTQYF. Supplemented by reference TRBV19 and TRBJ2-3, the full variable domain reads DGGITQSPKYLFRKEGQNVTLSCEQNLNHDAMYWYRQDPGQGLRLIYYSQIVNDFQKGDIAEGYSVSREKKESFPLTVTSAQKNPTAFYLCASSIDRGSGSLHAHTDTQYFGPGTRLTVL.

The V and J genes are TRBV3-1 and TRBJ2-7; 9 bases line up with TRBD2. This CDR3 comprises 13 residues. Germline V gives CDR1 LGHDT, CDR2 YNNKEL (reference sequence). Trimming at V came to 11 bases and at J to 3 bases, leaving 8 bases not matched to a gene. The CDR3 loop is CASASGIVYEQYF. CDR3 coding DNA: TGTGCCTCTGCTAGCGGGATAGTCTACGAGCAGTACTTC.

This sequence joins TRBV19 and TRBJ2-7; D remains ambiguous. With 3 bases removed from V and 8 bases from J, the gap between germline ends came to 11 bases. CDR3 length: 12 amino acids. Germline CDR1 and CDR2: LNHDA and SQIVND (reference sequence). The CDR3 loop is CASSMVPTQQYF. The CDR3 region has the DNA TGTGCCAGTAGTATGGTACCTACGCAGCAGTACTTC.

This chain links TRBV15 with TRBJ2-4; no clear D. Germline V gene sequence: CDR1 LNHNV, CDR2 YYDKDF (reference sequence). Trimming took off 3 bases at V and 1 base at J, with 10 bases between the two ends. The CDR3 length is 15 residues. DNA of the CDR3: TGTGCCACCAGCAGGGAAAGGGCCGCCAAAAACATTCAGTACTTC. It translates to CATSRERAAKNIQYF.

The chain employs TRBV15 and TRBJ2-3, with D unresolved. CDR1 is LNHNV, CDR2 YYDKDF, per germline (reference sequence). The CDR3 covers 16 residues. Trimming shortened V by 1 base and J by 0 bases, and 11 bases separated the two germline ends. In DNA, the CDR3 is TGTGCCACCAGCAGAGTTTTAGACTCTAGCACAGATACGCAGTATTTT. Amino acids: CATSRVLDSSTDTQYF. The complete variable domain, with remaining parts taken from reference TRBV15 and TRBJ2-3, reads DAMVIQNPRYQVTQFGKPVTLSCSQTLNHNVMYWYQQKSSQAPKLLFHYYDKDFNNEADTPDNFQSRRPNTSFCFLDIRSPGLGDTAMYLCATSRVLDSSTDTQYFGPGTRLTVL.

The chain has TRBV7-9 and TRBJ2-5, with TRBD2 matching 8 bases. V dropped 5 bases and J dropped 1; count of bases not matched to a gene: 3. The CDR3 consists of 14 residues. The germline CDR1 and CDR2 sequences are SEHNR and FQNEAQ (reference sequence). CDR3 sequence reads: CASSNLAGQETQYF. CDR3 coding DNA: TGTGCCAGCAGCAATCTAGCGGGCCAAGAGACCCAGTACTTC.